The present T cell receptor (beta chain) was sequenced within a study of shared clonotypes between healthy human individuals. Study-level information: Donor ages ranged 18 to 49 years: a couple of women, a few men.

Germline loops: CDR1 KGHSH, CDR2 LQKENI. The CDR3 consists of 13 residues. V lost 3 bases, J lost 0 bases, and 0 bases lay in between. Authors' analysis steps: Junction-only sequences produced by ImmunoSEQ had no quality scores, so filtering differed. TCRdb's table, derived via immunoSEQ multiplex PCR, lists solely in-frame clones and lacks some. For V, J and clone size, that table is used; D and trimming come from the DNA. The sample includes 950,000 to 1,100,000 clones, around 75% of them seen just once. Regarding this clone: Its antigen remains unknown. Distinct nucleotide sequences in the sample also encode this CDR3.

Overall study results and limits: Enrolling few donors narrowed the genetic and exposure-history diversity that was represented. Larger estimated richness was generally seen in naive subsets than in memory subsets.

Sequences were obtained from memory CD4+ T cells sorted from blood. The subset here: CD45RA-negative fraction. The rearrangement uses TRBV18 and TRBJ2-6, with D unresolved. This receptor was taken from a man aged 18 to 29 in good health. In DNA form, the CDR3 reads TGTGCCAGCTCACCCTCTGGGGCCAACGTCCTGACTTTC. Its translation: CASSPSGANVLTF. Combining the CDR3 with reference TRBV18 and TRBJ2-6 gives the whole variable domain NAGVMQNPRHLVRRRGQEARLRCSPMKGHSHVYWYRQLPEEGLKFMVYLQKENIIDESGMPKERFSAEFPKEGPSILRIQQVVRGDSAAYFCASSPSGANVLTFGAGSRLTVL.